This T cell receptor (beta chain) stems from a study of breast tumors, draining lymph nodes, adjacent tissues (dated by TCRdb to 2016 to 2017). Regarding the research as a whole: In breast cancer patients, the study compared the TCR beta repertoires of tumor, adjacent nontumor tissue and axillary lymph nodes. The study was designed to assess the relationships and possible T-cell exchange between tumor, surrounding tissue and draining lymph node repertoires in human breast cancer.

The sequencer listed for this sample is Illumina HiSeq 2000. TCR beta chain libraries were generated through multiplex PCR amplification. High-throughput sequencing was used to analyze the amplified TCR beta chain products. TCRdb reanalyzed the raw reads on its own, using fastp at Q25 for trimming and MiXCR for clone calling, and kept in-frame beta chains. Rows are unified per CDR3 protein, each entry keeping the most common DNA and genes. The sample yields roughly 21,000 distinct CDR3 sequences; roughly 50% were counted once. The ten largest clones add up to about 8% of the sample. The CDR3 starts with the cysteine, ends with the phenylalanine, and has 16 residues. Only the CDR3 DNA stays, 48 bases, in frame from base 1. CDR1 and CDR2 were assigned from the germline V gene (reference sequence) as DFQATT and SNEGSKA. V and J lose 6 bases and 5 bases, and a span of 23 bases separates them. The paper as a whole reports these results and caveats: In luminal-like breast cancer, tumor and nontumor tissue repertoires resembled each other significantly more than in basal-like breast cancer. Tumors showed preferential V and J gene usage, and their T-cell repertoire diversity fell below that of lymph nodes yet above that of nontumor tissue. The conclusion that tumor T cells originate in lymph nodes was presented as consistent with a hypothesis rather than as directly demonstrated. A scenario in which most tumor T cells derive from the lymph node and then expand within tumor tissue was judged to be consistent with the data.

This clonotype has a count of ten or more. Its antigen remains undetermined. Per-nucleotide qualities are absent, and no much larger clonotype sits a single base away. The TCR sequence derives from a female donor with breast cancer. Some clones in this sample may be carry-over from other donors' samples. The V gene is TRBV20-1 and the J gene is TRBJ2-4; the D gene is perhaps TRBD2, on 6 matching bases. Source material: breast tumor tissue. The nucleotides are TGCAGTGCCATCCCATGGGCTAGCGCTAGCCAAAACATTCAGTACTTC. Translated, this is CSAIPWASASQNIQYF.